This T cell receptor beta chain was sequenced for a study of post-analysis software for immune sequencing data. Notes on the study in general: Higher frequency in patients than in controls was seen for a handful of TRBV segments, with TRBV5-6, TRBV5-1 and TRBV20-1 among them.

CDR1 is SGHRS, CDR2 YFSETQ, per germline. With 3 bases clipped from V and 1 base from J, the junction kept 3 bases outside the gene matches. The CDR3 loop spans 15 amino acids. TCR beta cDNA libraries included unique molecular identifiers. The T cell input of about 1 to 10 million gave roughly 460,000 cDNA molecules. A single record per CDR3 protein comes from TCRdb applying MiXCR to the PCR reads. This sample has over 300,000 distinct CDR3 sequences; 30% to 45% occur once, and the top ten carry roughly 13%. In regard to this clonotype: Its antigen is still unknown.

The rearrangement links TRBV5-1 to TRBJ2-2; TRBD2 agrees at 7 bases. The receptor was derived from a girl between 10 and 17 years old with multiple sclerosis. The sample taken for sequencing was blood. CDR3 amino acids: CASSSSGGNTGELFF. CDR3 DNA sequence: TGCGCCAGCAGCTCATCGGGAGGGAACACCGGGGAGCTGTTTTTT.